The 8 T cell receptor beta chains in this list originate from one sample, sequenced in a study of cytomegalovirus exposure and HLA in healthy donors. Amplification used 60 Vbeta primers and 13 Jbeta primers. Assay: immunoSEQ multiplex PCR; the TCRdb copy retains only in-frame clones and omits some. The sample consists of fewer than 200,000 clones, around four fifths of them appearing once. The sequencing sample was made of PBMCs. The source of these receptors is a woman between 45 and 60 years old in good health and CMV-seronegative.

The chain carries TRBV10-3 and TRBJ2-2; tentative D call: TRBD2 (5 bases). Per the germline V gene, CDR1 is ENHRY and CDR2 is SYGVKD. This CDR3 has 17 residues. Trimming left V 6 bases short and J 0 bases short, with 17 bases between. DNA for the CDR3: TGTGCCATCAGACCATCAGGACTGATCGCGAACACCGGGGAGCTGTTTTTT. Protein product: CAIRPSGLIANTGELFF.

V is TRBV21-1 and J is TRBJ2-1; the table's D call TRBD2 went unverified against the DNA. TRBV21-1 is flagged as a pseudogene. The CDR3 has 16 amino acids. The CDR3 DNA reads TGTGCCAGCATCTCAATAGGGCGGGAGAGCTACAATGAGCAGTTCTTC. Its translation: CASISIGRESYNEQFF.

This chain joins TRBV7-9 and TRBJ2-2; 8 nucleotides agree with TRBD1. With 5 bases clipped from V and 6 bases from J, the junction kept 8 bases outside the gene matches. The CDR3 contains 15 residues. Germline loops: CDR1 SEHNR, CDR2 FQNEAQ (reference sequence). The CDR3 loop reads CASSQFQTGAGELFF. CDR3 DNA sequence: TGTGCCAGCAGCCAATTCCAGACAGGGGCCGGGGAGCTGTTTTTT.

V is TRBV27 and J is TRBJ2-6; 9 bases are shared with TRBD1. Looked up from germline, CDR1 is MNHEY and CDR2 is SMNVEV (reference sequence). V dropped 6 bases and J dropped 0; count of bases not matched to a gene: 9. CDR3 length: 18 amino acids. CDR3 in DNA: TGTGCCAGCAGGGAGTCCGGGACAGGGAGCTCTGGGGCCAACGTCCTGACTTTC. Translating it yields CASRESGTGSSGANVLTF. The entire variable domain, with the rest obtained from reference TRBV27 and TRBJ2-6, is as follows: EAQVTQNPRYLITVTGKKLTVTCSQNMNHEYMSWYRQDPGLGLRQIYYSMNVEVTDKGDVPEGYKVSRKEKRNFPLILESPSPNQTSLYFCASRESGTGSSGANVLTFGAGSRLTVL.

This clone is a singleton in its sample. The chain recombines TRBV5-4 with TRBJ1-6, with a tentative D call TRBD1 (5 bases). V lost 4 bases, J lost 8 bases, and 7 bases lay in between. The CDR3 totals 12 residues. The V gene's germline CDR1 is SGHNT and CDR2 YYREEE (reference sequence). The CDR3 DNA reads TGTGCCAGCAGCGCGGGGGATTCACCCCTCCACTTT. Translation gives CASSAGDSPLHF.

This chain links TRBV15 with TRBJ1-2; the match to TRBD1 covers 8 bases. There are 14 residues in the CDR3. The J segment lost 0 bases and the V segment lost 8 bases, leaving 5 bases of the junction unmatched. Germline-derived CDR1 and CDR2 are LNHNV and YYDKDF (reference sequence). CDR3 bases: TGTGCCACCCGTCCAGGGGGCGCTAACTATGGCTACACCTTC. This encodes CATRPGGANYGYTF.

The chain carries TRBV7-9 and TRBJ2-2, with D perhaps TRBD2 (5 bases). V was trimmed by 2 bases and J by 6 bases, leaving 7 bases between them. Germline assignment: CDR1 SEHNR and CDR2 FQNEAQ (reference sequence). This CDR3 comprises 13 residues. The CDR3 DNA follows: TGTGCCAGCAGCTTAATCGGGGCCGGGGAGCTGTTTTTT. Translation: CASSLIGAGELFF.

The rearrangement joins TRBV28 to TRBJ1-2; D is unclear. V was pared by 2 bases and J by 4 bases, with 17 bases between. The germline V gene encodes CDR1 MDHEN and CDR2 SYDVKM. The CDR3 covers 16 residues. The CDR3 sequence: CASSLLGDLGLYGYTF. CDR3 bases: TGTGCCAGCAGTTTACTCGGGGATTTGGGTCTCTATGGCTACACCTTC.